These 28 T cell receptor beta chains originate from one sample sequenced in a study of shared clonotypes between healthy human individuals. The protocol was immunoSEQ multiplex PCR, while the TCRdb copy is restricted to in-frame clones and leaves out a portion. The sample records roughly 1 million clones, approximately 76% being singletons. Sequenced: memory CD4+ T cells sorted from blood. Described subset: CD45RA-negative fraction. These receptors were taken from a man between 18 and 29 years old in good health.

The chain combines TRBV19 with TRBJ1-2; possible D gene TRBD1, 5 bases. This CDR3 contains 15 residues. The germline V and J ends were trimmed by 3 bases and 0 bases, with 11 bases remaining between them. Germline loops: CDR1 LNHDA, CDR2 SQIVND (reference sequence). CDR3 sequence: CASSMGTVANYGYTF. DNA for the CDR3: TGTGCCAGTAGTATGGGGACGGTTGCTAACTATGGCTACACCTTC.

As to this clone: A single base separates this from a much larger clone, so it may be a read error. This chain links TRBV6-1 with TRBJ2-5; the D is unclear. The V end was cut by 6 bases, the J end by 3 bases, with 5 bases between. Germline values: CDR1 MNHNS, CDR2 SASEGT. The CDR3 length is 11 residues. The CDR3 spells CASSHEETQYF. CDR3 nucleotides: TGTGCCAGCAGCCATGAAGAGACCCAGTACTTC.

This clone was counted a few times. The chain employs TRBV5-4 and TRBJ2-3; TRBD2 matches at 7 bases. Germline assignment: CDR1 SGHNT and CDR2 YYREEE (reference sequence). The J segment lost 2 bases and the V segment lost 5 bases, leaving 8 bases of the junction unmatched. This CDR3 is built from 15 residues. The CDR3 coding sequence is TGTGCCAGCAGTAGTCGGGACTACCTCACAGATACGCAGTATTTT. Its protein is CASSSRDYLTDTQYF.

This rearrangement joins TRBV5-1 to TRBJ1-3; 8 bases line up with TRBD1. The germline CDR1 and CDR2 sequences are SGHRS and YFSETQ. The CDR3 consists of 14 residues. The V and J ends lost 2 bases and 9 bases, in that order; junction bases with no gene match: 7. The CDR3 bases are TGCGCCAGCAGCTTCGGACAGGGTTTAGGCACCATATATTTT. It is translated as CASSFGQGLGTIYF.

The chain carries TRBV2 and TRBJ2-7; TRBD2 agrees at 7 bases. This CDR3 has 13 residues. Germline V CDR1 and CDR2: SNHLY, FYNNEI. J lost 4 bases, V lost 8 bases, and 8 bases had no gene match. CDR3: CASCRLGGYEQYF. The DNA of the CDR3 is TGTGCCAGCTGCCGGCTGGGGGGGTACGAGCAGTACTTC. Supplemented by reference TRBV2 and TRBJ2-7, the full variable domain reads EPEVTQTPSHQVTQMGQEVILRCVPISNHLYFYWYRQILGQKVEFLVSFYNNEISEKSEIFDDQFSVERPDGSNFTLKIRSTKLEDSAMYFCASCRLGGYEQYFGPGTRLTVT.

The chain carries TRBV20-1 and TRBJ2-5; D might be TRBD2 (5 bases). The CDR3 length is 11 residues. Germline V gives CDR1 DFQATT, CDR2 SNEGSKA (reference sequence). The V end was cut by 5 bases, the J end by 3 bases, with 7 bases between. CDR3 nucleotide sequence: TGCAGTGCTGAGGGAAAAGAGACCCAGTACTTC. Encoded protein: CSAEGKETQYF.

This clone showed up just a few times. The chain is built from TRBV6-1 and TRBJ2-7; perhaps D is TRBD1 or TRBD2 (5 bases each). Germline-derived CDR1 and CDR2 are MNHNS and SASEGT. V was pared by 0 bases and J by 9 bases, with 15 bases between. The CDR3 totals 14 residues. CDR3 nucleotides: TGTGCCAGCAGTGAAGCGCTCAGAGGGGTAGGGCAGTACTTC. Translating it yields CASSEALRGVGQYF.

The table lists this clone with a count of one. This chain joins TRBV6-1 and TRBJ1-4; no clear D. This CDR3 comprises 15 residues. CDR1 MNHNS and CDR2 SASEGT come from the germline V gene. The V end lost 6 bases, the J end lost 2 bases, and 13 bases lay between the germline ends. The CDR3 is CASSILIGTNEKLFF. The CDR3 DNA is TGTGCCAGCAGCATACTAATCGGGACTAATGAAAAACTGTTTTTT.

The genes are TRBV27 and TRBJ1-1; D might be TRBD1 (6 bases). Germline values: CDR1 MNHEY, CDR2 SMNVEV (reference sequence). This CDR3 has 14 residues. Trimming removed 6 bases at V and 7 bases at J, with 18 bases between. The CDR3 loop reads CASRIVRGFGEAFF. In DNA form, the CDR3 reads TGTGCCAGCAGAATTGTCAGGGGCTTCGGTGAAGCTTTCTTT.

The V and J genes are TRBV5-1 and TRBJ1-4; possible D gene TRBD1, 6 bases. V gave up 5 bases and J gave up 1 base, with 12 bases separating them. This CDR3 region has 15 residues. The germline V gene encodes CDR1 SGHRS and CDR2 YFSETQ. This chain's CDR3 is CASSAVRGTNEKLFF. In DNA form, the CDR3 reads TGCGCCAGCAGTGCCGTCAGGGGAACTAATGAAAAACTGTTTTTT.

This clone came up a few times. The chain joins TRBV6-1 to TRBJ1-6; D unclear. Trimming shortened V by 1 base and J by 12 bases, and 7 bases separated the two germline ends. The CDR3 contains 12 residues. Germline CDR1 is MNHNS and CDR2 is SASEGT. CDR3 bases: TGTGCCAGCAGTGAAGTGATAAAACCCCTCCACTTT. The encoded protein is CASSEVIKPLHF.

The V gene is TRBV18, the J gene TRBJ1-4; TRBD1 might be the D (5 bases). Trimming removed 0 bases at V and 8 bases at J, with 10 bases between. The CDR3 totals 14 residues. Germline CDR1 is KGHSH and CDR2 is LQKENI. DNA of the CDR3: TGTGCCAGCTCACCACCTTGGGGGGAAGAAAAACTGTTTTTT. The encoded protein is CASSPPWGEEKLFF.

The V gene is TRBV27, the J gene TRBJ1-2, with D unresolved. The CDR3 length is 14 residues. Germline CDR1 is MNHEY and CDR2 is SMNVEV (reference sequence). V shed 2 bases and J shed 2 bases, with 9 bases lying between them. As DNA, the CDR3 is TGTGCCAGCAGTTTACGGCCAGTCAACTATGGCTACACCTTC. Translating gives CASSLRPVNYGYTF.

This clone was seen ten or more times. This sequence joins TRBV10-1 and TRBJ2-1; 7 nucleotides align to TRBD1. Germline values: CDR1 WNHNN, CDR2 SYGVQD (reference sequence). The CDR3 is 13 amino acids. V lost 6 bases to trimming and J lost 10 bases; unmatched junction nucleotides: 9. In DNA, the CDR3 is TGCGCCAGCAGCCCAAATTCCAGGGGGGAGCAGTTCTTC. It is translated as CASSPNSRGEQFF.

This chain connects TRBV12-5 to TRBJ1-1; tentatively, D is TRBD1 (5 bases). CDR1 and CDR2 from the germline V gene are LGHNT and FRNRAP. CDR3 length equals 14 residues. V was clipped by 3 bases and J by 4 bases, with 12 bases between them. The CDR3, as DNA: TGTGCTAGTGGTTTTTTCGAAAGGGGCACTGAAGCTTTCTTT. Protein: CASGFFERGTEAFF.

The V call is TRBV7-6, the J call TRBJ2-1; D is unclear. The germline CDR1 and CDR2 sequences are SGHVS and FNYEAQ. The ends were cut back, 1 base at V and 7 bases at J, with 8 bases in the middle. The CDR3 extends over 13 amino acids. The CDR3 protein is CASSLGTANEQFF. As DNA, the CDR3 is TGTGCCAGCAGCTTAGGCACTGCTAATGAGCAGTTCTTC.

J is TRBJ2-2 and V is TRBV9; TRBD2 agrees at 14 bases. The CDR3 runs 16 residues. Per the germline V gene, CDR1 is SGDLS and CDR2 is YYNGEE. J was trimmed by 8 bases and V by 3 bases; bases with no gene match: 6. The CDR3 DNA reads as TGTGCCAGCAGCGCGGGACTAGCGGGAGTAGGTGGGGAGCTGTTTTTT. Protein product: CASSAGLAGVGGELFF.

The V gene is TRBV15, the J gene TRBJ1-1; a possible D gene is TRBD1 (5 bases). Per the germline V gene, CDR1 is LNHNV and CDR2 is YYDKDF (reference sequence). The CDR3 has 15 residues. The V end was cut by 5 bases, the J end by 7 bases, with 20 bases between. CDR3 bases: TGTGCCACCAGCGCCAATGCCGGGACTCGGGGTGAAGCTTTCTTT. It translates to CATSANAGTRGEAFF.

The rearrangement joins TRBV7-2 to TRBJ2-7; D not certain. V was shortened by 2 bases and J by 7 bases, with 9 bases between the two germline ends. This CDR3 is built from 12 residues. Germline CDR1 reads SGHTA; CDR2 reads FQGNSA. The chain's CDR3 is CASSLYAREQYF. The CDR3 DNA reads TGTGCCAGCAGCTTATATGCAAGGGAGCAGTACTTC.

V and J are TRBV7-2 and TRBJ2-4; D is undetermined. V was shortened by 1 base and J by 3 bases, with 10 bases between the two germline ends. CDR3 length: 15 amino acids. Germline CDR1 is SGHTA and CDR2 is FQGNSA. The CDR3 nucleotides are TGTGCCAGCAGCTTAGACCCAGGCCTCAAAAACATTCAGTACTTC. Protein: CASSLDPGLKNIQYF.

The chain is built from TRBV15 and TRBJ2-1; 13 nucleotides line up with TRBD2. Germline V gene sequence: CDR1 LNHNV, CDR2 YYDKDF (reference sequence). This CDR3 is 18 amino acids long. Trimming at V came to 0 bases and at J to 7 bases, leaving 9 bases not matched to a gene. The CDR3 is CATSRDQTSGGAENEQFF. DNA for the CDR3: TGTGCCACCAGCAGAGATCAAACTAGCGGGGGGGCGGAAAATGAGCAGTTCTTC.

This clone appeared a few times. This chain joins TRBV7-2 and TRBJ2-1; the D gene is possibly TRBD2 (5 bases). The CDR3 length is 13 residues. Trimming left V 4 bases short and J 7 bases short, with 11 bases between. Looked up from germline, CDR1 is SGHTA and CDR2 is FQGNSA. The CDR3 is CASSSLEGNEQFF. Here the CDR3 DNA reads TGTGCCAGCAGCTCCCTAGAGGGTAATGAGCAGTTCTTC.

CDR3 residues: CASSVPGTDFTGELFF. CDR3 in DNA: TGTGCCAGCAGCGTCCCCGGGACAGACTTCACCGGGGAGCTGTTTTTT. The chain combines TRBV7-9 with TRBJ2-2, with 7 nucleotides matching TRBD1. This CDR3 comprises 16 residues. Germline CDR1 and CDR2: SEHNR and FQNEAQ (reference sequence). V trimming: 5 bases; J trimming: 4 bases; junction bases outside the gene matches: 10.

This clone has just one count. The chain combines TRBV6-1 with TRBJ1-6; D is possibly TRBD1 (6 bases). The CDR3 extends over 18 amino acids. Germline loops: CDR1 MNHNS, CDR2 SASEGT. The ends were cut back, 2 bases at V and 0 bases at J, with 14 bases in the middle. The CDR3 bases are TGTGCCAGCAGTGAATTAGGGGGTGGGAGCTCCTATAATTCACCCCTCCACTTT. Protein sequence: CASSELGGGSSYNSPLHF.

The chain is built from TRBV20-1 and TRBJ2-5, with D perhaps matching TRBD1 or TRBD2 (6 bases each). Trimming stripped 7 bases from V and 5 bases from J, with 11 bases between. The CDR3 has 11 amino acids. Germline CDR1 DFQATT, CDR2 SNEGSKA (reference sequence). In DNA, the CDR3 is TGCAGTGGGCTAGGGGGGGAGACCCAGTACTTC. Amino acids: CSGLGGETQYF.

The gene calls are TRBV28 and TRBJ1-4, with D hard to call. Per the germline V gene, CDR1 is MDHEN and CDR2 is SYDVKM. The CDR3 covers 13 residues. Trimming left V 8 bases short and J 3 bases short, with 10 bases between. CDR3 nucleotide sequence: TGTGCCAGCCTTGGAGCTTCTAATGAAAAACTGTTTTTT. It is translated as CASLGASNEKLFF.

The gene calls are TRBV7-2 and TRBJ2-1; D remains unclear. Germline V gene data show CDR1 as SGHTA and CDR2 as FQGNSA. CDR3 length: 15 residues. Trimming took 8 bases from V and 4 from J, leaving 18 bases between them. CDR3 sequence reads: CASVPTRGFYNEQFF. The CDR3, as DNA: TGTGCCAGCGTCCCCACCAGAGGCTTTTACAATGAGCAGTTCTTC.

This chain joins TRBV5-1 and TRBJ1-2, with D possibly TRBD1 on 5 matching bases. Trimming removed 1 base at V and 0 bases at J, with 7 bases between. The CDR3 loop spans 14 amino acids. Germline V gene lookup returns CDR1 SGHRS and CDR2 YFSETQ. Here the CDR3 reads CASSLPGPNYGYTF. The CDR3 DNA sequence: TGCGCCAGCAGCTTGCCGGGACCTAACTATGGCTACACCTTC.